This note documents a single TCR beta chain sequence. There is no known antigen for this receptor. No base-level quality is on record; no much larger clone is a single base apart. The source of the sample is a study of T-cell memory formation after mild COVID-19 (dated by TCRdb to the early 2020s). Study-level background: Most TCR sequence clusters were specific to one of the two donors. In a couple of donors, T-cell clones that expanded and contracted after mild COVID-19 were tracked by sequencing TCRalpha and TCRbeta repertoires over time. Two young, previously healthy adult volunteers made up the cohort, one male and one female.

The data were produced on an Illumina NovaSeq 6000. TCRalpha and TCRbeta cDNA libraries were constructed by 5'RACE with constant-segment primers, with sample barcodes and unique molecular identifiers being introduced. Trizol reagent was used to extract RNA from every sample. The libraries were amplified in two PCR steps, and the second step added a second sample barcode and Illumina TruSeq adapters. The libraries were sequenced on an Illumina NovaSeq using 2 x 150 bp paired-end reads. The authors' analysis ran thus. Demultiplexing of reads and collapsing into UMI-guided consensus sequences were performed with migec v1.2.7. Using mixcr v2.1.11, UMI consensuses were aligned to TRA and TRB V and J templates and then assembled into clonotypes. Expanded or contracted clonotypes were those called significant by both edgeR and NoisET, with noise models trained on biological replicates. For edgeR calls, the thresholds were a false discovery rate-adjusted p below 0.01 and a log2 fold-change of 1. As an exploratory analysis of dynamics, max-normalized trajectories of the 1000 most abundant clonotypes were examined with PCA combined with hierarchical clustering. Separately sequenced CD4+ and CD8+ repertoires were used to assign the CD4 or CD8 phenotype of responding clones. In-frame beta chains were kept once TCRdb had trimmed the public reads at Q25 with fastp and called clones with MiXCR. Rows with one shared CDR3 protein collapse into an entry with the most common genes and DNA. TCRdb's processing, not the authors' own work, is the source of the V and J calls. The sample includes about 620,000 distinct CDR3 sequences, with approximately 19% observed a single time. The top ten hold 12% of the sample.

Study-wide conclusions, independent of this receptor: Only a couple of mild cases were covered in the study, and larger cohorts including severe cases with pre-infection samples were considered necessary. Some responding clones were detected in pre-infection memory, which suggested that pre-existing cross-reactive memory T cells had joined the SARS-CoV-2 response. SARS-CoV-2 specificity of the second-wave clones peaking on day 37 was not confirmed. Balanced CD4/CD8 phenotypes were observed for clones contracting from day 15 to 85, whereas a bias towards CD4+ was observed for a second wave of clones expanding from day 15 to 37. Contracting CD4+ clones turned up mainly in the CM and EM memory subsets, whereas EMRA was where CD8+ clones were enriched.

V drops 7 bases and J drops 2 bases, leaving 9 bases in between. CDR1 and CDR2 (MNHNY, SVGAGI) derive from the germline V gene (reference sequence). Counted from cysteine to phenylalanine, this CDR3 has 12 amino acids. Solely the CDR3 DNA is kept, with 36 bases framed from the first base. PBMCs were isolated by Ficoll-Paque density gradient centrifugation. The clonotype originates from an adult woman who had mild COVID-19 (a few samples of this study predate the infection). The sample titles of this study are shuffled in the database, so cell type and time point are left out; the donor was told from shared clones. Sequenced material: PBMCs or a T cell subset sorted from them (not recorded which). The chain was built from TRBV6-6 and TRBJ2-7; there is no confident call for the D gene. The CDR3 reads CASISETYEQYF. Read as DNA, the sequence is TGTGCCAGCATCTCGGAGACCTACGAGCAGTACTTC.